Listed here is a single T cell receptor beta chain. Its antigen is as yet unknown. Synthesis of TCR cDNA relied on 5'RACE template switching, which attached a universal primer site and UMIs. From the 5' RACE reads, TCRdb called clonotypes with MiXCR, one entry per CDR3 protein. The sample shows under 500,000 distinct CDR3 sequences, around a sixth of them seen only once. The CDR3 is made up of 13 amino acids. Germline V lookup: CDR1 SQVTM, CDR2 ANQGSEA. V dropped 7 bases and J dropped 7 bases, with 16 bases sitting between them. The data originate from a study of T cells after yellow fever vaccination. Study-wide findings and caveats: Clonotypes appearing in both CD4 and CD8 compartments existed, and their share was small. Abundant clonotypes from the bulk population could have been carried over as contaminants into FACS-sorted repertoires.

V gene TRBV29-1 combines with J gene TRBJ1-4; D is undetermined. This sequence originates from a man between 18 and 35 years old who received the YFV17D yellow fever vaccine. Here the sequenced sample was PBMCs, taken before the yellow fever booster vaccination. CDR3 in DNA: TGCAGCGCTCAAAAGGAGTTTCCTGAAAAACTGTTTTTT. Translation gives CSAQKEFPEKLFF.